The present T cell receptor beta chain was sequenced within a study of long-term antiretroviral therapy in people with HIV (dated by TCRdb to 2021 to 2024). Background on the whole study: The earliest samples were collected approximately a decade before the 2015 WHO recommendation for immediate ART, a period when ART was typically delayed until CD4 counts fell. A retrospective serial study tested whether ART initiation and durable HIV suppression were associated with changes in peripheral blood TRB repertoire composition and diversity. From some 27 adults with confirmed HIV infection, the cohort provided some 200 cryopreserved PBMC samples, gathered serially across a mean of around six years (range 1-12). Of the roughly 30 participants with HIV, ten to eleven were female. No cross-contamination during QIAcube processing was seen in test extractions of a monoclonal T-cell line run alongside 33 polyclonal samples.

Concerning this clone itself: There is no known antigen for this receptor. No base quality information exists; no much larger clone differs at one position.

Participants were included only if at least one PBMC sample before ART initiation and at least two post-ART samples were available. Every participant with HIV received treatment in the United States of America. Before DNA extraction, cryopreserved samples containing roughly 1-10 million PBMC were thawed and washed. At the time of the earliest PBMC sample, participants with HIV were aged between about 23 and 54 years. PBMC samples from each participant spanned 1-4 timepoints before ART initiation and 2-8 timepoints after ART initiation, with a median of 7 samples. Serial HIV viral load, CD4+ T-cell count, ART history and demographic data were obtained for every participant. Using a Qiagen kit on a QIAcube, genomic DNA was extracted from unsorted PBMC, with samples processed in batches of 12. The V and J ends are trimmed by 3 bases and 3 bases, leaving 8 bases between them. The germline V gene encodes CDR1 MNHEY and CDR2 SMNVEV (reference sequence). From the cysteine up to the phenylalanine, the CDR3 has a length of 13 residues. Here the CDR3 DNA is all that survives: 39 bases in frame from base 1.

General study outcomes and caveats: Narrower CDR3 length ranges were observed in HIV repertoires than in controls, and an antigen-experienced repertoire with only a slight naive shift after ART was suggested by the network structure. Unsorted PBMC were profiled instead of sorted CD4+ and CD8+ T cells because pre-ART samples had limited cell numbers. Since PBMC availability was limited, sequencing covered only the TCR beta chain, with no alpha chain pairing. The samples span the years 2004 to 2017, and the ART regimens used at that time may not be as effective as current regimens. At every time point, the repertoire was dominated by expanded TRB clones first identified before ART initiation, although this dominance fluctuated and, in many PLHIV, declined after ART. Starting ART was linked to a significant rise in TRB diversity, yet even with long-term ART the diversity remained significantly lower than in transplant donor controls. Inferences about post-ART repertoire changes are limited because no data were available on ART adherence, viral resistance or therapy changes.

The immunoSEQ hsTCRB v3.0 assay was used at survey level resolution to sequence the TRB variable region. A depth of roughly 35,000-50,000 T-cell genomes per sample was targeted for TRB sequencing. Pooled TRB libraries were sequenced on an Illumina MiSeq with a v3 150-cycle kit. In the source study's methods: Repertoire analysis was run in R within a reproducible Nextflow workflow that covered QC, data transformation and analysis. LymphoSeq2, an R package for exploring AIRR-Seq data, was used to implement the custom analyses. After excluding several samples that yielded fewer than 5000 total TRB sequences, 188 HIV repertoires remained for analysis. Among the approximately 180 HIV repertoires that were kept, roughly 59 were collected before ART initiation and more than 120 were collected after ART initiation. Repertoires were downsampled to 5000 TRB nucleotide sequences, and summary statistics were averaged over 100 downsampling iterations. The analysis kept only TRB sequences whose CDR3 regions were at least seven amino acids long. Diversity was measured with a Shannon entropy-derived clonality score and the Gini coefficient. Repertoire networks linked the top 5000 CDR3 amino acid sequences whenever two sequences differed by an edit distance of one. For TRB CDR3 amino acid sequences, antigen specificity groups and MHC restriction were predicted with GLIPH2. CDR3 amino acid sequences were matched against VDJdb and McPAS-TCR to flag known CMV, EBV, HIV or tissue antigen associations. Pre-ART, post-ART and control groups were compared with Wilcoxon signed-rank tests and Holm-Bonferroni correction. TCRdb holds this immuneACCESS table with in-frame rearrangements only. Some clones are missing; in checked studies, unresolved V genes explain under half, and the rest has no known cause. That table is the source of V, J and clone size, and D and trimming were worked out from the DNA. This sample lists fewer than 25,000 clones; around 87% were detected once. Roughly 3.3% of the sample is in the top ten clones.

The sample here was unsorted PBMCs, taken 2.5 to 2.7 years after starting antiretroviral therapy. This TCR derives from a woman aged 50 to 60 with HIV. The rearrangement combines TRBV27 with TRBJ1-2; the D gene is unclear. This receptor carries the CDR3 CASSFSMDYGYTF. In nucleotide form, the sequence is TGTGCCAGCAGTTTCAGCATGGACTATGGCTACACCTTC.